A single sample is the source of the 21 T cell receptor beta chains below, sequenced in a study of radiotherapy plus CTLA-4 blockade in lung cancer. Profiled with immunoSEQ multiplex PCR; TCRdb holds only in-frame clones, not every one. The table lists roughly 76,000 clones, over 65% of them singletons, with roughly a tenth in the top ten. The source material was peripheral blood, sampled from a patient treated with radiotherapy plus ipilimumab. The receptors were sampled from a human donor with non-small cell lung cancer whose response to radiotherapy plus ipilimumab could not be evaluated.

CDR3 region: CASSSGLSGDEQFF. The CDR3 DNA is TGTGCCAGCAGTTCGGGACTTTCGGGCGATGAGCAGTTCTTC. J is TRBJ2-1 and V is TRBV7-3; D perhaps matches TRBD2 (6 bases). V lost 6 bases and J lost 8, with 17 bases in between. CDR1 and CDR2 from the germline V gene are SGHTA and FQGTGA. The CDR3 has 14 amino acids.

J is TRBJ1-4 and V is TRBV15, with D uncertain. Deletions cut 1 base from V and 4 bases from J, with 7 bases between. CDR1 is LNHNV and CDR2 is YYDKDF in the germline V gene (reference sequence). The CDR3 loop spans 14 amino acids. The CDR3 region has the DNA TGTGCCACCAGCAGAGTTCAGTATAATGAAAAACTGTTTTTT. It codes for CATSRVQYNEKLFF.

The sample holds one count of this clone. The rearrangement links TRBV4-2 to TRBJ1-1; tentative D call: TRBD1 (6 bases). The germline CDR1 and CDR2 sequences are LGHNA and YNFKEQ. V lost 3 bases to trimming and J lost 0 bases, with 11 bases between them. CDR3 size: 15 residues. The CDR3 DNA is TGTGCCAGCAGCCACTTAGGACAGTTGAACACTGAAGCTTTCTTT. Encoded protein: CASSHLGQLNTEAFF.

The chain couples TRBV7-3 to TRBJ2-1; 9 nucleotides agree with TRBD1. V was clipped by 6 bases and J by 1 base; unmatched bases: 4. In germline, CDR1 is SGHTA, CDR2 FQGTGA. CDR3 length: 15 residues. As DNA, the CDR3 is TGTGCCAGCAGTACCGGGACAGGGTCCTACAATGAGCAGTTCTTC. Its protein is CASSTGTGSYNEQFF.

This clone showed up just a few times. The chain links TRBV14 to TRBJ2-2, with D possibly TRBD2 on 5 matching bases. Deletions cut 6 bases from V and 4 bases from J, with 12 bases between. The CDR3 spans 14 residues. The V gene's germline CDR1 is SGHDN and CDR2 FVKESK. In DNA, the CDR3 is TGTGCCAGCAGGGGCGGGTCGGGCACCGGGGAGCTGTTTTTT. Translating it yields CASRGGSGTGELFF.

This rearrangement joins TRBV5-8 to TRBJ1-2; D call uncertain. CDR3 size: 16 residues. The germline V gene has CDR1 SGHTS and CDR2 YDEGEE. V gave up 2 bases and J gave up 0 bases, with 14 bases separating them. Here the CDR3 reads CASSFLEYAPNYGYTF. The CDR3 DNA reads as TGTGCCAGCAGCTTCCTAGAGTACGCCCCTAACTATGGCTACACCTTC.

This clone was detected a few times. V gene TRBV2 combines with J gene TRBJ1-2; D is possibly TRBD1 (5 bases). The V and J ends lost 10 bases and 4 bases respectively, with 13 bases between them. The CDR3 loop spans 12 amino acids. From germline, CDR1 is SNHLY and CDR2 FYNNEI. The CDR3 bases are TGTGCCATCCCAGGGTTGAGCTATGGCTACACCTTC. This codes for CAIPGLSYGYTF.

The chain is built from TRBV7-6 and TRBJ1-1, with TRBD1 as a possible D gene (6 bases). Per germline, CDR1 SGHVS and CDR2 FNYEAQ. V lost 5 bases and J 4 bases, leaving 11 bases between the germline ends. The CDR3 is 13 amino acids. CDR3 region: CASSQGRGTEAFF. For the CDR3, the DNA is TGTGCCAGCAGCCAGGGGCGCGGCACTGAAGCTTTCTTT.

This clone showed up just a few times. The V gene is TRBV27, the J gene TRBJ1-1, with a tentative D call TRBD1 (5 bases). Germline V lookup: CDR1 MNHEY, CDR2 SMNVEV (reference sequence). The CDR3 consists of 15 residues. Trimming took 5 bases from V and 0 from J, leaving 13 bases between them. The DNA of the CDR3 is TGTGCCAGCAGTCCCCTGGGGCCCATGAACACTGAAGCTTTCTTT. Its translation: CASSPLGPMNTEAFF.

V usage is TRBV5-1 and J usage is TRBJ2-1; 11 bases fit TRBD2. Per germline, CDR1 SGHRS and CDR2 YFSETQ. The CDR3 is 20 residues long. The trim removed 2 bases at V and 0 bases at J, leaving 13 bases unmatched. DNA of the CDR3: TGCGCCAGCAGCTTCGTTTCTGCTCTAGCGGGGGGAACCTCCTACAATGAGCAGTTCTTC. Translating it yields CASSFVSALAGGTSYNEQFF. Looking up the rest from reference TRBV5-1 and TRBJ2-1 gives the full variable domain: KAGVTQTPRYLIKTRGQQVTLSCSPISGHRSVSWYQQTPGQGLQFLFEYFSETQRNKGNFPGRFSGRQFSNSRSEMNVSTLELGDSALYLCASSFVSALAGGTSYNEQFFGPGTRLTVL.

The rearrangement joins TRBV27 to TRBJ1-2; 7 nucleotides align to TRBD1. CDR3 length: 13 amino acids. Germline CDR1 and CDR2: MNHEY and SMNVEV (reference sequence). V gave up 3 bases and J gave up 3 bases; unmatched junction bases: 1. This chain's CDR3 is CASSFGTDYGYTF. The CDR3 coding sequence is TGTGCCAGCAGTTTCGGGACAGACTATGGCTACACCTTC.

In its sample, this clone was seen once. Sequence at one end of the junction differs from germline and may be a read error. This chain links TRBV6-1 with TRBJ1-2; perhaps TRBD1 as D (6 bases). Germline CDR1 is MNHNS and CDR2 is SASEGT. This CDR3 contains 11 residues. This CDR3 is CASSQGTTGAF. The CDR3 DNA is TGTGCCAGCAGTCAGGGGACCACAGGCGCCTTC.

A word on this clone: At one boundary the junction diverges from the germline segment, which might be a read error. The rearrangement uses TRBV7-9 and TRBJ2-1, with 9 bases that match TRBD2. Germline-derived CDR1 and CDR2 are SEHNR and FQNEAQ (reference sequence). The CDR3 runs 13 residues. Here the CDR3 reads CASSLGARGGTLF. CDR3 bases: TGTGCCAGCAGCTTAGGGGCGCGGGGGGGGACCCTCTTC.

The chain joins TRBV7-2 to TRBJ1-1; no reliable D call. The CDR3 runs 13 residues. V was pared by 5 bases and J by 3 bases, with 10 bases between. The germline V gene encodes CDR1 SGHTA and CDR2 FQGNSA. The CDR3 is CASSRTGYTEAFF. CDR3 coding DNA: TGTGCCAGCAGCAGGACTGGGTACACTGAAGCTTTCTTT.

The chain uses TRBV2 and TRBJ2-1; 7 positions match TRBD1. CDR1 is SNHLY, CDR2 FYNNEI, per germline. With V trimmed by 3 bases and J by 9 bases, 11 bases remained unmatched. The length of the CDR3 is 15 residues. The CDR3 DNA sequence: TGTGCCAGCAGTGATAGGACAGGTGGGACCGGTGAGCAGTTCTTC. Translated: CASSDRTGGTGEQFF. Supplemented by reference TRBV2 and TRBJ2-1, the full variable domain reads EPEVTQTPSHQVTQMGQEVILRCVPISNHLYFYWYRQILGQKVEFLVSFYNNEISEKSEIFDDQFSVERPDGSNFTLKIRSTKLEDSAMYFCASSDRTGGTGEQFFGPGTRLTVL.

The V and J genes are TRBV19 and TRBJ2-2, with TRBD1 matching over 9 bases. The CDR3 is 19 amino acids. Germline V gene sequence: CDR1 LNHDA, CDR2 SQIVND (reference sequence). Germline trimming cut 4 bases from V and 3 bases from J; bases unmatched to any gene: 15. CDR3 in amino acids: CASSTPFPSWTGDTGELFF. The CDR3 DNA is TGTGCCAGTAGTACTCCCTTCCCTTCCTGGACAGGGGACACCGGGGAGCTGTTTTTT.

The J gene is TRBJ1-2, the V gene TRBV7-9; D might be TRBD1 (5 bases). Trimming left V 4 bases short and J 4 bases short, with 16 bases between. The CDR3 is 15 amino acids. CDR1 and CDR2 from the germline V gene are SEHNR and FQNEAQ (reference sequence). In DNA form, the CDR3 reads TGTGCCAGCAGCTCACCGCTTAGCGGGGGCTATGGCTACACCTTC. Translating gives CASSSPLSGGYGYTF.

The chain recombines TRBV11-2 with TRBJ1-6, with 9 bases lining up with TRBD1. The CDR3 has 16 amino acids. With 2 bases clipped from V and 7 bases from J, the junction kept 6 bases outside the gene matches. The germline V gene encodes CDR1 SGHAT and CDR2 FQNNGV. In DNA form, the CDR3 reads TGTGCCAGCAGCTTAACCCCAACAGGGGGCAATTCACCCCTCCACTTT. The encoded protein is CASSLTPTGGNSPLHF.

The chain is built from TRBV4-1 and TRBJ2-7; TRBD1 agrees at 8 bases. Looked up from germline, CDR1 is MGHRA and CDR2 is YSYEKL. V gave up 2 bases and J gave up 4 bases; unmatched junction bases: 7. CDR3 length equals 15 residues. Here the CDR3 DNA reads TGCGCCAGCAGCCAACCGGCCAGGGGGCTGTACGAGCAGTACTTC. It yields the protein CASSQPARGLYEQYF.

V gene TRBV10-3 combines with J gene TRBJ1-1; no reliable D call. Between the trimmed V and J ends, which lost 8 bases and 1 base, there was a span of 8 bases. CDR1 and CDR2 (germline): ENHRY, SYGVKD. CDR3 length equals 12 residues. CDR3 nucleotide sequence: TGTGCCATCGATAACGGGAACACTGAAGCTTTCTTT. Translation gives CAIDNGNTEAFF.

This chain uses TRBV6-4 with TRBJ2-7; 10 nucleotides agree with TRBD1. Germline V CDR1 and CDR2: MRHNA, SNTAGT. J was trimmed by 7 bases and V by 5 bases; bases with no gene match: 8. CDR3 length: 14 amino acids. For the CDR3, the DNA is TGTGCCAGCAGTAAAGGGACAGGGGCACAGGAGCAGTACTTC. Protein: CASSKGTGAQEQYF.